Listed below are T cell receptor beta chains from one sample, sequenced in a study of neurological immune-mediated disorders. TCRdb itself ran the 5' RACE reads through MiXCR, one entry per CDR3 protein. The sample has 93,000 or so distinct CDR3 sequences, approximately 11% seen once; the top ten hold approximately 3.1%. Sequencing input: PBMCs. The source of these receptors is a female donor with HTLV-1-associated myelopathy (HAM/TSP). CDR3s include the opening cysteine and the closing phenylalanine or tryptophan. The D gene is left open where the match is weak. Expanded clones are given a class, and other clones once, few, many or no size at all.

clone_size j_call v_call d_call cdr3_aa cdr3_nt
many TRBJ2-1 TRBV4-2 . CASSQDWTRPKPYNEQFF TGTGCCAGCAGCCAAGATTGGACAAGGCCAAAGCCGTACAATGAGCAGTTCTTC
. TRBJ2-3 TRBV6-5 . CASSYSQVRSDTQYF TGTGCCAGCAGTTACAGCCAGGTTCGCTCAGATACGCAGTATTTT
many TRBJ1-1 TRBV20-1 TRBD1 CSARTGDRWAFF TGCAGTGCGAGGACAGGAGATCGGTGGGCTTTCTTT
many TRBJ2-1 TRBV20-1 . CSARDLQGYHNEQFF TGCAGTGCTAGAGATCTACAGGGCTACCACAATGAGCAGTTCTTC
many TRBJ1-5 TRBV6-6 . CASSYSGGPQHF TGTGCCAGCAGTTACTCAGGGGGTCCCCAGCATTTT
few TRBJ2-2 TRBV5-1 TRBD1 CASSFRQGDTGELFF TGCGCCAGCAGCTTCAGACAGGGGGACACCGGGGAGCTGTTTTTT
medium-sized TRBJ2-2 TRBV4-1 . CASSHGTSGELFF TGCGCCAGCAGCCACGGGACCTCCGGGGAGCTGTTTTTT
many TRBJ2-1 TRBV7-8 . CASSGRGKSYNEQFF TGTGCCAGCAGTGGCCGGGGTAAGTCCTACAATGAGCAGTTCTTC
. TRBJ2-1 TRBV28 . CASASLGGISYNEQFF TGTGCCAGTGCTTCCTTGGGCGGGATCTCCTACAATGAGCAGTTCTTC
many TRBJ2-7 TRBV28 . CASSKPRVYEQYF TGTGCCAGCAGTAAACCCAGGGTTTACGAGCAGTACTTC
many TRBJ2-1 TRBV20-1 TRBD2 CSARPAGGLDEQFF TGCAGTGCTAGACCGGCGGGGGGGCTAGATGAGCAGTTCTTC